This note documents a single T cell receptor (beta chain) sequence. The sample comes from a study of blood T cell repertoires in COVID-19. Study overall: The analysed material was cDNA or gDNA that came from T cells, B-cell-depleted T cells, or PBMCs.

In the original workflow: Amplified reference gene primers provided the basis for estimating nucleated cell counts. The data were produced by immunoSEQ multiplex PCR, yet TCRdb's version contains in-frame clones alone and is incomplete. The V and J calls and clone size come from that table; D and trimming were worked out from the DNA. The sample contains 150,000 to 200,000 clones, 84% of which appear only once. The CDR3 covers 13 residues. V was cut by 3 bases and J by 3 bases, with 9 bases left in between. Germline CDR1 and CDR2: SGDLS and YYNGEE. The V call is TRBV9, the J call TRBJ1-2; no clear D gene. The specimen was peripheral blood. This TCR derives from a man aged 25 to 40 with active or convalescent COVID-19. The CDR3 nucleotides read TGTGCCAGCAGCGGAACAGACCACTATGGCTACACCTTC. Protein: CASSGTDHYGYTF.